Sequencing of this T cell receptor (beta chain) was carried out in a study of T cell repertoires in cytomegalovirus infection. MiXCR, run by TCRdb on the reads, gives a single entry per CDR3 protein. Of about 260,000 distinct CDR3 sequences in the sample, approximately 10% were seen once. The V end was cut by 1 base, the J end by 4 bases, with 9 bases between. The CDR3 has 14 amino acids. Germline-derived CDR1 and CDR2 are SGHTA and FQGNSA. The chain carries TRBV7-2 and TRBJ2-3; D possibly corresponds to TRBD1 (5 bases). The sequenced sample was PBMCs. The receptor's source is a human donor in good health (CMV status not recorded). Some clones in this sample may be carry-over from other donors' samples. The CDR3 region has the DNA TGTGCCAGCAGCTTAGATCAGGGCCCAGATACGCAGTATTTT. This translates into CASSLDQGPDTQYF.